This T cell receptor beta chain appears in the sequencing data of a study of cytomegalovirus exposure and HLA in healthy donors. Note on this clone: Compared with germline, one end of the junction differs, possibly owing to a read error.

Primers included in the PCR were 60 Vbeta and 13 Jbeta primers. Some clones are missing from TCRdb's copy, which holds only in-frame ones; the method was immunoSEQ multiplex PCR. The table shows approximately 40,000 clones, with roughly 88% occurring only once. Germline V CDR1 and CDR2: SEHNR, FQNEAQ (reference sequence). This CDR3 contains 14 residues. Sequenced: PBMCs. The sequence came from a middle-aged woman in good health and CMV-seropositive. The chain is built from TRBV7-9 and TRBJ1-2; D gene unclear. The CDR3 here is CSSSLGAIHYGYTF. CDR3 in DNA: TGTTCCAGCAGCTTAGGAGCGATCCACTATGGCTACACCTTC.